Included here is one T cell receptor beta chain sequence, with context. This clone has just a few counts. Which antigen it targets is not known. Base quality data are lacking; no much larger clone is found one base away. The source of the sample is a study of blood T cell repertoires in COVID-19 (dated by TCRdb to 2020 to 2022). Describing the broader study: Samples covering the acute and convalescent phases of COVID-19 were provided by collaborators in the United States, Italy and Spain. The prospective study material was composed of cDNA or gDNA derived from T cells, B-cell-depleted T cells, or PBMCs. Subjects who had been exposed to COVID-19, were actively infected with it, or had recovered from it provided the deeply sampled blood TCRbeta repertoires that made up the dataset. The repertoires were released in a freely available public database intended as a resource for research on the immune response to SARS-CoV-2. Samples came from the ongoing ImmuneRACE study (first 160 participants) plus 1,254 subjects from 6 global collaborators. Nearly every sample came with metadata listing a de-identified subject ID, COVID-19 status, age in years and sex. HLA class I and class II types, where available, came from metadata supplied by the sample provider rather than from assay-based typing.

The immunoSEQ Assay, a bias-controlled multiplex PCR, was used to amplify TCRbeta CDR3 regions from genomic DNA. Per the original workflow: Within the assay, amplification of reference gene primers was used to estimate how many nucleated cells each sample contained. Sequence reads were collapsed and filtered to measure the absolute abundance of every unique TCRbeta CDR3 rearrangement. For each sample, productive Simpson clonality was calculated by taking the square root of Simpson's diversity index across productive rearrangements. This immuneACCESS table, as held by TCRdb, lists in-frame sequences with V and J called but not all clones. Of the missing ones, under half trace to an unresolved V gene in checked studies; the others have no known cause. That table furnishes V, J and clone size, whereas the DNA furnished D and trimming. The sample table contains 120,000 or so clones; only one count was recorded for around nine tenths of them. Of the sample, 6% to 8.5% is held by the ten largest clones.

Whole blood was collected in K2EDTA tubes by collaborating institutions according to the institutions' own protocols. For TCRbeta analysis, collaborators shipped samples as frozen whole blood, isolated PBMCs, or DNA extracted from either of those sample types. Overall results and qualifications from the work: Clinical and demographic metadata were provided uncurated, with the amount varying by source and participant.

The germline V gene (reference sequence) provides CDR1 SEHNR and CDR2 FQNEAQ. The CDR3 numbers 11 residues from cysteine through phenylalanine. Solely the CDR3 DNA is kept, with 33 bases framed from the first base. A distance of 13 bases separates the germline ends of V and J, which lose 4 bases and 12 bases respectively. Here the chain combines TRBV7-9 and TRBJ2-7; a tentative D match to TRBD2 spans 5 bases. The clonotype originates from a man between 50 and 59 years old with acute or convalescent COVID-19. The specimen sequenced was peripheral blood. Here the CDR3 is given as CASSSGLPWYF. The DNA reads as follows: TGTGCCAGCAGCTCCGGACTCCCCTGGTACTTC.